This TCR beta chain was retrieved from a study of T cells expressing NK-cell markers. For the study at large: Eight donors were sequenced, seven testing HCMV-seropositive and one testing seronegative.

Study outcomes and limitations: HCMV specificity was not established for the expanded NKG2C+ T cell clones.

Libraries used 5'RACE template switching adding universal primer site and UMIs. TCRdb reanalyzed the 5' RACE reads and collapses them to one entry per CDR3 protein, without DNA. The table lists 25,000 to 35,000 distinct CDR3 sequences. The germline V gene encodes CDR1 MGHRA and CDR2 YSYEKL. The CDR3 is 15 amino acids. Concerning this clonotype: The antigen remains undetermined.

The gene calls are TRBV4-1 and TRBJ2-3; TCRdb indicates TRBD2, and absent DNA this call remains unverified. This clonotype originated in a woman aged 18-69 years in good health. The specimen was blood T cells: a sorted CD56 or NKG2C T cell subset, CD4+ or CD8+ T cells, or bulk PBMC T cells (not recorded which). The CDR3 reads CASSVRLAGEDTQYF.